These T cell receptor beta chains were read from a single sample in a study of cytomegalovirus exposure and HLA in healthy donors. Measured with immunoSEQ multiplex PCR; TCRdb has only the in-frame clones, and not every one. The table includes about 130,000 clones, 80% detected once. The sequenced sample consisted of PBMCs. The receptors here all came from a man younger than 40 in good health and CMV-seropositive. Each CDR3 is given with its conserved first and last residue. D genes are given only for firm matches. Size is stated for part of the rows, as once, few or many counts, or as a class when the clone is expanded.

J gene | V gene | clone size | D gene | CDR3 protein | CDR3 DNA
TRBJ1-1 | TRBV19 | - | - | CASSIGGGANTEAFF | TGTGCCAGTAGTATCGGCGGAGGGGCGAACACTGAAGCTTTCTTT
TRBJ2-5 | TRBV27 | - | - | CASSPNRVGETQYF | TGTGCCAGCAGTCCTAACAGGGTTGGAGAGACCCAGTACTTC
TRBJ2-7 | TRBV4-1 | - | - | CASSQRDSSYEQYF | TGCGCCAGCAGCCAACGGGACTCGTCCTACGAGCAGTACTTC
TRBJ2-2 | TRBV6-1 | once | - | CASSVVSNTGELFF | TGTGCCAGCAGTGTTGTCAGTAACACCGGGGAGCTGTTTTTT
TRBJ2-3 | TRBV30 | - | TRBD2 | CAWRTSGTDTQYF | TGTGCCTGGAGAACTAGCGGCACAGATACGCAGTATTTT
TRBJ2-2 | TRBV19 | once | TRBD1 | CASSSPTGTLTTGELFF | TGTGCCAGTAGTTCTCCGACAGGGACATTAACCACCGGGGAGCTGTTTTTT
TRBJ2-1 | TRBV13 | - | TRBD2 | CASSLPLAGGINEQFF | TGTGCCAGCAGCCTGCCCCTAGCGGGGGGAATCAATGAGCAGTTCTTC
TRBJ1-2 | TRBV29-1 | - | TRBD1 | CSVDETGAGGYTF | TGCAGCGTTGACGAGACAGGGGCGGGTGGCTACACCTTC
TRBJ1-2 | TRBV19 | - | - | CASSEQAFAGYTF | TGTGCCAGTAGTGAACAGGCGTTCGCGGGCTACACCTTC
TRBJ2-3 | TRBV2 | - | TRBD2 | CASSELAGIADTQYF | TGTGCCAGCAGTGAACTAGCGGGTATAGCAGATACGCAGTATTTT
TRBJ1-5 | TRBV6-1 | few | TRBD1 | CASSVQLTGEQPQHF | TGTGCCAGCAGTGTTCAGTTGACAGGGGAACAGCCCCAGCATTTT
TRBJ1-3 | TRBV4-1 | - | - | CASSRIPVAGNTIYF | TGCGCCAGCAGCCGTATCCCAGTTGCTGGAAACACCATATATTTT
TRBJ2-5 | TRBV9 | - | TRBD2 | CASTLAGGRQETQYF | TGTGCCAGCACCTTAGCGGGGGGGCGGCAAGAGACCCAGTACTTC
TRBJ1-2 | TRBV27 | - | - | CASSLGGANYGYTF | TGTGCCAGCAGTTTAGGAGGGGCCAACTATGGCTACACCTTC
TRBJ2-2 | TRBV4-1 | - | - | CASSLMRRDLNTGELFF | TGCGCCAGCAGTCTCATGAGGCGGGACCTGAACACCGGGGAGCTGTTTTTT
TRBJ2-5 | TRBV9 | - | TRBD2 | CASSGLAGMPETQYF | TGTGCCAGCAGCGGACTAGCGGGGATGCCAGAGACCCAGTACTTC
TRBJ2-7 | TRBV9 | - | TRBD1 | CASTSGAGGHEQYF | TGTGCCAGCACCTCAGGGGCAGGGGGCCACGAGCAGTACTTC
TRBJ1-3 | TRBV19 | - | - | CASSPYSGNTIYF | TGTGCCAGTAGTCCTTACTCTGGAAACACCATATATTTT
TRBJ2-7 | TRBV5-6 | - | - | CASSLALAGWNEQYF | TGTGCCAGCAGCTTGGCCTTGGCAGGGTGGAACGAGCAGTACTTC
TRBJ2-2 | TRBV7-3 | - | - | CASSLGLSNTGELFF | TGTGCCAGCAGCTTAGGACTTTCAAACACCGGGGAGCTGTTTTTT
TRBJ1-2 | TRBV28 | - | - | CASRVGAGNGYTF | TGTGCCAGCAGGGTGGGGGCAGGGAATGGCTACACCTTC
TRBJ2-7 | TRBV11-2 | - | - | CASSLAGSGAGSYEQYF | TGTGCCAGCAGCTTAGCGGGGTCGGGTGCTGGCTCCTACGAGCAGTACTTC
TRBJ1-6 | TRBV7-8 | - | - | CASSLISGSPPHF | TGTGCCAGCAGCTTAATCAGCGGTTCACCCCCCCACTTT
TRBJ2-1 | TRBV5-4 | - | TRBD1 | CASSYGQGDYNEQFF | TGTGCCAGCAGCTACGGACAGGGGGACTACAATGAGCAGTTCTTC
TRBJ2-3 | TRBV2 | few | - | CASSEPRDNTDTQYF | TGTGCCAGCAGTGAACCCAGGGATAATACAGATACGCAGTATTTT
TRBJ2-5 | TRBV30 | - | - | CAWSVTGRLQETQYF | TGTGCCTGGAGTGTAACCGGCAGGCTCCAAGAGACCCAGTACTTC
TRBJ1-5 | TRBV19 | - | TRBD1 | CASRRTGENSNQPQHF | TGTGCCAGTAGAAGGACAGGGGAGAATAGCAATCAGCCCCAGCATTTT
TRBJ1-1 | TRBV7-9 | few | - | CASSLAGDTEAFF | TGTGCCAGCAGCTTAGCAGGGGACACTGAAGCTTTCTTT
TRBJ1-1 | TRBV28 | - | TRBD1 | CASSSPGQLNTEAFF | TGTGCCAGCAGTTCGCCGGGACAGCTGAACACTGAAGCTTTCTTT
TRBJ2-3 | TRBV25-1 | - | TRBD2 | CASSESSSSGVLTDTQYF | TGTGCCAGCAGTGAATCGTCAAGCAGCGGGGTCCTCACAGATACGCAGTATTTT
TRBJ2-4 | TRBV5-6 | - | - | CASSSLHRQNKNIQYF | TGTGCCAGCAGCTCGCTCCATCGACAGAACAAAAACATTCAGTACTTC
TRBJ2-2 | TRBV2 | - | TRBD2 | CASKTSGGGGELFF | TGTGCCAGCAAGACTAGCGGGGGGGGCGGGGAGCTGTTTTTT
TRBJ1-1 | TRBV19 | - | TRBD1 | CASSYGTGGKNTEAFF | TGTGCCAGTAGTTACGGGACAGGGGGCAAGAACACTGAAGCTTTCTTT
TRBJ2-7 | TRBV9 | - | - | CASSVEGESYEQYF | TGTGCCAGCAGCGTAGAAGGGGAATCCTACGAGCAGTACTTC
TRBJ2-3 | TRBV6-1 | - | TRBD2 | CASSAAGGGASTDTQYF | TGTGCCAGCAGTGCTGCGGGCGGGGGGGCGAGCACAGATACGCAGTATTTT
TRBJ1-3 | TRBV9 | - | - | CASSVGSSGNTIYF | TGTGCCAGCAGCGTAGGGAGTTCTGGAAACACCATATATTTT
TRBJ1-2 | TRBV10-2 | - | - | CASSGLDIRSYGYTF | TGCGCCAGCAGTGGATTGGACATTCGAAGCTATGGCTACACCTTC
TRBJ1-3 | TRBV11-1 | - | - | CASSLSGFGNTIYF | TGTGCCAGCAGCTTATCGGGGTTCGGAAACACCATATATTTT
TRBJ1-2 | TRBV4-1 | - | - | CASSQPIGGGRGYGYTF | TGCGCCAGCAGCCAGCCCATTGGGGGGGGCAGGGGATATGGCTACACCTTC
TRBJ2-7 | TRBV13 | - | - | CASSSQGIYEQYF | TGTGCCAGCAGTTCTCAGGGGATCTACGAGCAGTACTTC
TRBJ1-4 | TRBV5-1 | - | TRBD1 | CASSSRQGERTNEKLFF | TGCGCCAGCAGCTCAAGACAGGGCGAACGGACTAATGAAAAACTGTTTTTT
TRBJ2-5 | TRBV5-1 | - | - | CASGAIGPGTQYF | TGCGCCAGCGGGGCCATAGGTCCCGGGACCCAGTACTTC
TRBJ1-5 | TRBV19 | - | - | CASSPGAAGNQPQHF | TGTGCCAGTAGTCCTGGGGCGGCGGGCAATCAGCCCCAGCATTTT
TRBJ2-7 | TRBV7-8 | - | - | CASSLEYGNSYEQYF | TGTGCCAGCAGCTTAGAGTACGGTAACAGCTACGAGCAGTACTTC
TRBJ2-7 | TRBV9 | - | TRBD1 | CASTRGTGNSYEQYF | TGTGCCAGCACCAGGGGGACAGGTAATTCCTACGAGCAGTACTTC
TRBJ2-7 | TRBV23-1 | once | - | CASSLLGQPVPYEQYF | TGCGCCAGCAGTCTCCTGGGGCAGCCGGTACCCTACGAGCAGTACTTC
TRBJ2-7 | TRBV2 | few | - | CASTGGEIAYEQYF | TGTGCCAGCACGGGCGGGGAAATAGCCTACGAGCAGTACTTC
TRBJ1-1 | TRBV9 | - | - | CASSLSGGGGGTEAFF | TGTGCCAGCAGCCTGAGCGGGGGGGGAGGTGGAACTGAAGCTTTCTTT
TRBJ2-3 | TRBV6-1 | - | - | CASSGRRSSTDTQYF | TGTGCCAGCAGTGGCAGGCGATCTAGCACAGATACGCAGTATTTT
TRBJ2-2 | TRBV5-1 | - | TRBD1 | CASSFYRGSAGELFF | TGCGCCAGCAGCTTCTACAGGGGTTCGGCCGGGGAGCTGTTTTTT
TRBJ2-2 | TRBV9 | - | - | CASSLSRTGELFF | TGTGCCAGCAGCCTTAGTAGAACCGGGGAGCTGTTTTTT
TRBJ2-1 | TRBV9 | - | TRBD2 | CASSVDGSGGYNEQFF | TGTGCCAGCAGCGTAGATGGTAGCGGGGGCTACAATGAGCAGTTCTTC
TRBJ1-4 | TRBV2 | - | - | CASSATATNEKLFF | TGTGCCAGCAGTGCGACAGCAACTAATGAAAAACTGTTTTTT
TRBJ1-1 | TRBV7-2 | - | - | CASSLARVGETEAFF | TGTGCCAGCAGCTTAGCGCGTGTTGGGGAGACTGAAGCTTTCTTT
TRBJ2-1 | TRBV9 | - | TRBD2 | CASSSTGGANEQFF | TGTGCCAGCAGCTCAACCGGGGGGGCCAATGAGCAGTTCTTC
TRBJ2-4 | TRBV6-5 | - | - | CASSYSSRGDRDIQYF | TGTGCCAGCAGTTACTCGAGCAGGGGCGATAGGGACATTCAGTACTTC